The 22 T cell receptor beta chains reported below all come from one sample, sequenced in a study of control samples from healthy donors and cancer patients. The repertoire was sequenced with immunoSEQ multiplex PCR; TCRdb's copy has only in-frame clones and lacks some. The repertoire holds fewer than 90,000 clones, with about 90% as singletons. The material sequenced was PBMCs. The receptors shown here come from a woman aged 60-70 years with head and neck cancer.

The genes are TRBV30 and TRBJ1-1; D might be TRBD1 (6 bases). With 2 bases removed from V and 11 bases from J, the gap between germline ends came to 18 bases. There are 13 residues in the CDR3. The V gene's germline CDR1 is GTSNPN and CDR2 SVGIG (reference sequence). Here the CDR3 DNA reads TGTGCCTGGAGTAGGACAGTGCTAGAGGTCGCTTTCTTT. The encoded protein is CAWSRTVLEVAFF.

This clone has only one observation. V and J are TRBV28 and TRBJ2-7; the match to TRBD1 covers 7 bases. V lost 6 bases, J lost 1 base, and 0 bases stayed unmatched. The CDR3 contains 12 residues. CDR1 and CDR2 from the germline V gene are MDHEN and SYDVKM. CDR3 DNA sequence: TGTGCCAGCAGCAGGGGGTCCTACGAGCAGTACTTC. Its translation is CASSRGSYEQYF.

The V call is TRBV19, the J call TRBJ2-2; D is perhaps TRBD2 (5 bases). This CDR3 is built from 14 residues. The germline V gene has CDR1 LNHDA and CDR2 SQIVND (reference sequence). V dropped 10 bases and J dropped 0 bases, with 12 bases sitting between them. The CDR3 nucleotides are TGTGCCACAAAGGACTGGGCGAACACCGGGGAGCTGTTTTTT. This sequence encodes CATKDWANTGELFF.

This clone came up once. The chain combines TRBV6-6 with TRBJ2-1, with 10 bases matching TRBD2. The V gene end was trimmed by 0 bases and the J gene end by 8 bases; junction bases not matched to a gene: 7. This CDR3 comprises 16 residues. Looked up from germline, CDR1 is MNHNY and CDR2 is SVGAGI (reference sequence). CDR3 nucleotide sequence: TGTGCCAGCAGTTACTCGCCTAGCGGGAGTTCGTATGAGCAGTTCTTC. Residues: CASSYSPSGSSYEQFF.

The chain joins TRBV5-5 to TRBJ1-1; 11 nucleotides line up with TRBD1. V gave up 1 base and J gave up 5 bases; unmatched junction bases: 7. The CDR3 runs to 16 residues. The germline V gene has CDR1 SGHKS and CDR2 YYEKEE (reference sequence). The CDR3 nucleotides read TGTGCCAGCAGCTTGCACGTTGGGACAGGGGGAACTGAAGCTTTCTTT. Protein product: CASSLHVGTGGTEAFF.

The chain combines TRBV6-6 with TRBJ2-7; 10 positions agree with TRBD2. The trim removed 3 bases at V and 5 bases at J, leaving 4 bases unmatched. The length of the CDR3 is 14 residues. Germline V gene sequence: CDR1 MNHNY, CDR2 SVGAGI (reference sequence). The CDR3 region has the DNA TGTGCCAGCAGTTATAGCGGGAGGTCCGACGAGCAGTACTTC. Encoded protein: CASSYSGRSDEQYF.

A remark on this clone: Other nucleotide sequences from this sample produce the same CDR3. V is TRBV19 and J is TRBJ1-5, with D perhaps matching TRBD1 (5 bases). The ends were cut back, 5 bases at V and 6 bases at J, with 14 bases in the middle. The CDR3 has 14 amino acids. CDR1 and CDR2 from the germline V gene are LNHDA and SQIVND (reference sequence). As DNA, the CDR3 is TGTGCCAGTAGTCCTACAGGTGACGGTCAGCCCCAGCATTTT. Its translation is CASSPTGDGQPQHF. Filled out from reference TRBV19 and TRBJ1-5, the complete variable domain reads DGGITQSPKYLFRKEGQNVTLSCEQNLNHDAMYWYRQDPGQGLRLIYYSQIVNDFQKGDIAEGYSVSREKKESFPLTVTSAQKNPTAFYLCASSPTGDGQPQHFGDGTRLSIL.

This chain joins TRBV7-2 and TRBJ2-5; D gene uncertain. V shed 6 bases and J shed 2 bases, with 19 bases lying between them. The CDR3 contains 16 residues. Germline V gene data show CDR1 as SGHTA and CDR2 as FQGNSA. CDR3: CASRQVLFLRQETQYF. DNA of the CDR3: TGTGCCAGCAGGCAGGTTCTTTTTCTACGTCAAGAGACCCAGTACTTC.

This clone was seen just once. V and J are TRBV30 and TRBJ2-1; D may correspond to TRBD1 or TRBD2 (5 bases each). This CDR3 comprises 14 residues. V was pared by 5 bases and J by 0 bases, with 11 bases between. Germline V gene data show CDR1 as GTSNPN and CDR2 as SVGIG (reference sequence). CDR3 nucleotide sequence: TGTGCCTGGGAACCCGGGACCTCCTACAATGAGCAGTTCTTC. Its protein product is CAWEPGTSYNEQFF.

V usage is TRBV2 and J usage is TRBJ2-5; D unresolved. CDR1 and CDR2 from the germline V gene are SNHLY and FYNNEI. The CDR3 sequence is 15 residues long. Trimming took 7 bases from V and 2 from J, leaving 17 bases between them. The CDR3: CASTPLGLRQETQYF. CDR3 coding DNA: TGTGCCAGCACCCCTTTGGGGTTACGGCAAGAGACCCAGTACTTC.

The V call is TRBV19, the J call TRBJ2-7; D remains unclear. In germline, CDR1 is LNHDA, CDR2 SQIVND (reference sequence). The CDR3 runs to 13 residues. Trimming cost V 5 bases and J 1 base, with 9 bases left between them. The CDR3 nucleotides read TGTGCCAGTAGTGAAGGACGGTCCTACGAGCAGTACTTC. Translating it yields CASSEGRSYEQYF. Together with reference TRBV19 and TRBJ2-7, the CDR3 gives the full variable domain: DGGITQSPKYLFRKEGQNVTLSCEQNLNHDAMYWYRQDPGQGLRLIYYSQIVNDFQKGDIAEGYSVSREKKESFPLTVTSAQKNPTAFYLCASSEGRSYEQYFGPGTRLTVT.

The rearrangement joins TRBV27 to TRBJ2-3, with D possibly matching TRBD2 (5 bases). Per the germline V gene, CDR1 is MNHEY and CDR2 is SMNVEV (reference sequence). V dropped 6 bases and J dropped 5 bases, with 9 bases sitting between them. CDR3 length: 12 amino acids. CDR3 sequence: CASRQREDTQYF. The CDR3, as DNA: TGTGCCAGCAGGCAACGGGAAGATACGCAGTATTTT.

The V and J genes are TRBV29-1 and TRBJ1-1; maybe TRBD1 (5 bases). This CDR3 is 13 amino acids long. V lost 4 bases, J lost 0 bases, and 9 bases lay in between. Germline V CDR1 and CDR2: SQVTM, ANQGSEA. CDR3 protein: CSVGGRMNTEAFF. Written as DNA, the CDR3 is TGCAGCGTTGGGGGACGGATGAACACTGAAGCTTTCTTT.

The J gene is TRBJ1-1, the V gene TRBV9; 7 bases fit TRBD1. CDR1 is SGDLS, CDR2 YYNGEE, per germline. With V trimmed by 3 bases and J by 2 bases, 4 bases remained unmatched. CDR3 size: 14 residues. CDR3 in DNA: TGTGCCAGCAGCGCAAACAGGGGTAACACTGAAGCTTTCTTT. The encoded protein is CASSANRGNTEAFF.

This chain uses TRBV14 with TRBJ2-3; 7 nucleotides line up with TRBD2. The CDR3 loop spans 16 amino acids. Trimming cost V 1 base and J 5 bases; bases outside gene matches: 9. Per germline, CDR1 SGHDN and CDR2 FVKESK. The CDR3 spells CASSQGLREKQDTQYF. CDR3 nucleotide sequence: TGTGCCAGCAGCCAAGGTTTGCGGGAGAAGCAAGATACGCAGTATTTT.

The V gene is TRBV24-1, the J gene TRBJ2-1; TRBD2 agrees at 7 bases. Germline trimming cut 9 bases from V and 6 bases from J; bases unmatched to any gene: 4. Per germline, CDR1 KGHDR and CDR2 SFDVKD. The CDR3 has 12 amino acids. The DNA for the CDR3 is TGTGCCACCGGACTAGGATTCAATGAGCAGTTCTTC. Encoded protein: CATGLGFNEQFF.

The chain combines TRBV5-6 with TRBJ2-6; D possibly corresponds to TRBD1 (6 bases). V shed 0 bases and J shed 0 bases, with 16 bases lying between them. Germline lookup yields CDR1 SGHDT and CDR2 YYEEEE. CDR3 length: 19 amino acids. The CDR3 nucleotides read TGTGCCAGCAGCTTGGTTTCGGACAGCGAACACTCTGGGGCCAACGTCCTGACTTTC. It encodes CASSLVSDSEHSGANVLTF.

The gene calls are TRBV5-5 and TRBJ1-4; D is undetermined. CDR3 length equals 16 residues. The V gene lost 0 bases and the J gene lost 11 bases, with 20 bases spanning the gap. Germline CDR1 SGHKS, CDR2 YYEKEE (reference sequence). The DNA of the CDR3 is TGTGCCAGCAGCTTGGAAACTTCGGGAAGGGTTGGTAAACTGTTTTTT. Translated: CASSLETSGRVGKLFF. Filled out from reference TRBV5-5 and TRBJ1-4, the complete variable domain reads DAGVTQSPTHLIKTRGQQVTLRCSPISGHKSVSWYQQVLGQGPQFIFQYYEKEERGRGNFPDRFSARQFPNYSSELNVNALLLGDSALYLCASSLETSGRVGKLFFGSGTQLSVL.

This sequence joins TRBV2 and TRBJ2-1; the D gene is possibly TRBD1 (5 bases). The CDR3 consists of 12 residues. Per the germline V gene, CDR1 is SNHLY and CDR2 is FYNNEI. Trimming cost V 6 bases and J 12 bases, with 15 bases left between them. CDR3 coding DNA: TGTGCCAGCAGCCCGCAGGGCAGGTTGCAGTTCTTC. Amino acids: CASSPQGRLQFF.

In nucleotides, the CDR3 is TGCAGCGTTGTACGGGACAGAGACTACGAGCAGTACTTC. Translated, it gives CSVVRDRDYEQYF. The rearrangement joins TRBV29-1 to TRBJ2-7, with 7 bases fitting TRBD1. CDR1 and CDR2 (germline): SQVTM, ANQGSEA. Germline trimming cut 4 bases from V and 3 bases from J; bases unmatched to any gene: 6. The CDR3 runs 13 residues.

The chain is built from TRBV5-5 and TRBJ1-2, with 9 bases lining up with TRBD1. Per germline, CDR1 SGHKS and CDR2 YYEKEE (reference sequence). The CDR3 runs to 14 residues. Germline trimming cut 3 bases from V and 2 bases from J; bases unmatched to any gene: 2. This chain's CDR3 is CASSWDRVNYGYTF. The CDR3 DNA reads as TGTGCCAGCAGCTGGGACAGGGTCAACTATGGCTACACCTTC.

The chain joins TRBV19 to TRBJ2-2; no firm D call. V lost 10 bases, J lost 6 bases, and 9 bases lay in between. CDR1 is LNHDA and CDR2 is SQIVND in the germline V gene (reference sequence). The CDR3 is made up of 11 amino acids. DNA of the CDR3: TGTGCCACGTATCGTGCCGGGGAGCTGTTTTTT. Its protein is CATYRAGELFF.